The T cell receptor (beta chain) under discussion was sequenced for a study of CD8 T cells in Susac syndrome. This CDR3 region has 16 residues. The trim removed 8 bases at V and 1 base at J, leaving 12 bases unmatched. Per the germline V gene, CDR1 is SEHNR and CDR2 is FQNEAQ (reference sequence). Patients having Susac syndrome satisfied recently defined diagnostic criteria for definite or probable disease. RNA, at about 0.45 to 1 ug, was reverse transcribed with random hexamers. TCRdb recomputed calls from the immunoSEQ multiplex PCR reads with MiXCR, one row per CDR3 protein. The table shows approximately 80,000 distinct CDR3 sequences, with approximately 93% occurring only once.

The chain is built from TRBV7-9 and TRBJ2-5, with TRBD1 matching 8 bases. The sequenced material came from CD8+ T cells from PBMCs. The origin of this receptor is a human donor with Susac syndrome. The CDR3 DNA reads as TGTGCCAGCGGAGCCTCGGACAGGGCCTTCCAAGAGACCCAGTACTTC. It codes for CASGASDRAFQETQYF. Combining the CDR3 with reference TRBV7-9 and TRBJ2-5 gives the whole variable domain DTGVSQNPRHKITKRGQNVTFRCDPISEHNRLYWYRQTLGQGPEFLTYFQNEAQLEKSRLLSDRFSAERPKGSFSTLEIQRTEQGDSAMYLCASGASDRAFQETQYFGPGTRLLVL.